This TCR beta chain emerged from a study of blood T cell repertoires in COVID-19. Study in general: The study drew acute and convalescent COVID-19 samples from the United States, Italy and Spain. The analysed material was cDNA or gDNA that came from T cells, B-cell-depleted T cells, or PBMCs.

There are 14 residues in the CDR3. The germline V gene has CDR1 MGHRA and CDR2 YSYEKL. V gave up 4 bases and J gave up 4 bases; unmatched junction bases: 6. This clone has a handful of counts. In the authors' workflow: Reference gene primer amplification in the assay estimated nucleated cell counts. Measured with immunoSEQ multiplex PCR; TCRdb has only the in-frame clones, and not every one. V and J calls plus clone size are reproduced from that table; the DNA served to infer D and trimming. Counted here are approximately 100,000 clones, about 88% occurring once; the ten biggest clones make up 6.2%. This chain links TRBV4-1 with TRBJ2-7, with TRBD1 identical over 8 bases. Sequencing used peripheral blood. This TCR was sampled from a human donor in a cohort sampled during active COVID-19. The CDR3 here is CASSLGQGGYEQYF. DNA for the CDR3: TGCGCCAGCAGCCTTGGACAGGGAGGATACGAGCAGTACTTC.